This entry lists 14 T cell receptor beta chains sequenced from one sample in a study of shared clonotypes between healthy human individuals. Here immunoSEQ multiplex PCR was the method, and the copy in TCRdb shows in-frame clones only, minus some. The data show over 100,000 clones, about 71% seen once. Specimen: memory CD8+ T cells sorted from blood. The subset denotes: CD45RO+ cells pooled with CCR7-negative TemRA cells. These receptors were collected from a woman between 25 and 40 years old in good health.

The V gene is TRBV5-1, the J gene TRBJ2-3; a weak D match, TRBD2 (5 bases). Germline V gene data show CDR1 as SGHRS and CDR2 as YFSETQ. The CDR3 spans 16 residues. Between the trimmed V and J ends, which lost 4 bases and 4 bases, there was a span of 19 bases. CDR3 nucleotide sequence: TGCGCCAGCAGCGACGTGGCGGGTTTTGGGGCAGATACGCAGTATTTT. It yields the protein CASSDVAGFGADTQYF.

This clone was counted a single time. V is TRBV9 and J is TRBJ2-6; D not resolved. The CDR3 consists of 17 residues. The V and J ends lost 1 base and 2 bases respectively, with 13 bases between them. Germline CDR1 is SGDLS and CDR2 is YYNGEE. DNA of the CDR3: TGTGCCAGCAGCGTAAGTAAGTTGGGTGCTGGGGCCAACGTCCTGACTTTC. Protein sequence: CASSVSKLGAGANVLTF.

In nucleotides, the CDR3 is TGTGCCAGCTCACCCCTCAGCGGGGGGCGCCTTGGTGGCTACACCTTC. Its protein product is CASSPLSGGRLGGYTF. The gene calls are TRBV18 and TRBJ1-2; perhaps TRBD1 as D (6 bases). Germline assignment: CDR1 KGHSH and CDR2 LQKENI. V was shortened by 3 bases and J by 7 bases, with 21 bases between the two germline ends. The CDR3 has 16 amino acids.

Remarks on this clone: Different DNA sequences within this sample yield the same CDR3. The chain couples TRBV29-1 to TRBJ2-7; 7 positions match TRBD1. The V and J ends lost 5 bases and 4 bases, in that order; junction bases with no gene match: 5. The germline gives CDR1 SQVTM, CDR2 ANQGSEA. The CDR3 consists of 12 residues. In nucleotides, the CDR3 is TGCAGCGTTAGTCAGGGGGAGTACGAGCAGTACTTC. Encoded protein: CSVSQGEYEQYF.

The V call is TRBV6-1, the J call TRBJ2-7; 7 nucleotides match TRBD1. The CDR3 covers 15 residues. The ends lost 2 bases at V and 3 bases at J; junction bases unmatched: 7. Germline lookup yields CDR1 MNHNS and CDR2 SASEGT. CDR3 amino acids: CASSEWFGTDYEQYF. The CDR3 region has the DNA TGTGCCAGCAGTGAATGGTTTGGGACAGACTACGAGCAGTACTTC.

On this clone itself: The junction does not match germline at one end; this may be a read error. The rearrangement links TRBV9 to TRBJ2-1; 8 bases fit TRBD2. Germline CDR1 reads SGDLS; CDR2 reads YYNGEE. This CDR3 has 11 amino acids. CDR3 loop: CASSAGTRLIF. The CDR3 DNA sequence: TGTGCCAGCAGCGCTGGGACTAGGCTTATCTTC.

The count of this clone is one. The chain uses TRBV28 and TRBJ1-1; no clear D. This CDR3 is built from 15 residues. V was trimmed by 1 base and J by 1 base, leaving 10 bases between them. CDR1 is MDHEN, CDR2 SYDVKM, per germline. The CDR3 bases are TGTGCCAGCAGTTTATTCGAGGGAGGGAACACTGAAGCTTTCTTT. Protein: CASSLFEGGNTEAFF.

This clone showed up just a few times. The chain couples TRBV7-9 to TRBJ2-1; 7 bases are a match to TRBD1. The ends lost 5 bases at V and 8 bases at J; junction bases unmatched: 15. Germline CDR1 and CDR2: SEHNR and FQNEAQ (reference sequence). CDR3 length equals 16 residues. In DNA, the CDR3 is TGTGCCAGCAGCGAAGAGAGCAGGGGGTCTACGGATGAGCAGTTCTTC. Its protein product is CASSEESRGSTDEQFF.

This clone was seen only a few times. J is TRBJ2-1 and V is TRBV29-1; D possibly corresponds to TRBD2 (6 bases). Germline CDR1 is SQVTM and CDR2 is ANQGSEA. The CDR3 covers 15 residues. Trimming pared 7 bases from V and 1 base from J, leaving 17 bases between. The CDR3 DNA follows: TGCAGCGCTCCTGAGAGCGGACTATCCTACAATGAGCAGTTCTTC. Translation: CSAPESGLSYNEQFF.

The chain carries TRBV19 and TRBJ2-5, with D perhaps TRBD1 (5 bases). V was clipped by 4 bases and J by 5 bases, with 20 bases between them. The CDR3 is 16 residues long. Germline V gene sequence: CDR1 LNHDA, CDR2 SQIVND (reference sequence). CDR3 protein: CASSRGLEVLRETQYF. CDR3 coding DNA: TGTGCCAGTAGTAGGGGCCTTGAGGTTCTCCGGGAGACCCAGTACTTC.

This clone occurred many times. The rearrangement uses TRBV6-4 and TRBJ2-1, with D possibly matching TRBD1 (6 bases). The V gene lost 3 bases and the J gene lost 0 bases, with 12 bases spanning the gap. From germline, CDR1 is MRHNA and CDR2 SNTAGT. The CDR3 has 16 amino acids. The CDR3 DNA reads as TGTGCCAGCAGTGAACAGGGTTTGAGCTCCTACAATGAGCAGTTCTTC. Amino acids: CASSEQGLSSYNEQFF.

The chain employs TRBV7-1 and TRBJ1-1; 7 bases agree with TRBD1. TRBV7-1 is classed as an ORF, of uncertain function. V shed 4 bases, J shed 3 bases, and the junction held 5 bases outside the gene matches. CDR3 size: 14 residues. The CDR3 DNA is TGTGCCAGCAGCTTGTCCAGGGGGGACACTGAAGCTTTCTTT. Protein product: CASSLSRGDTEAFF.

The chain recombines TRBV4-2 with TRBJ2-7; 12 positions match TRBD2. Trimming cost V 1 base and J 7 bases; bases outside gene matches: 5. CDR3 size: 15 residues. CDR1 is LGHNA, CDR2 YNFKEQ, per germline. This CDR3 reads CASSQGLAGAREQYF. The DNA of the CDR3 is TGTGCCAGCAGCCAAGGACTAGCGGGAGCGAGGGAGCAGTACTTC.

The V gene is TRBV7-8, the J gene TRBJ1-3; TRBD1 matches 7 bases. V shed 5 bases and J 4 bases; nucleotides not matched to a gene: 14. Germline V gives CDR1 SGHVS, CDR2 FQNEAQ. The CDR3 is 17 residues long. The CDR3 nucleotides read TGTGCCAGCAGCCCCGGCCCCAGGACAGGAGGCGGAAACACCATATATTTT. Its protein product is CASSPGPRTGGGNTIYF.